Described below is a single T cell receptor (beta chain) sequence and its context. Its target is not known. TCRdb keeps only in-frame clones here, not all; method: immunoSEQ multiplex PCR. In the table there are 60,000 or so clones, about 93% of which are singletons. Germline V gene lookup returns CDR1 SGDLS and CDR2 YYNGEE. CDR3 length: 14 residues. The V end was cut by 3 bases, the J end by 0 bases, with 8 bases between. This entry is derived from a study of graft-versus-host responses after intestinal transplantation. On the study more broadly: The study gave all recipients anti-thymocyte globulin induction, then tacrolimus and steroids for 2 to 3 years. Overall study results and limits: The study associated peak circulating GvH clone levels with early post-transplant HvG declines.

This chain joins TRBV9 and TRBJ2-3; no firm D call. The sequencing used PBMCs, collected around 120 days after intestinal transplantation. This receptor was identified in a human patient who received an intestinal transplant, so some T cells may come from the graft donor. The CDR3 DNA is TGTGCCAGCAGCGATAGTGCTAGCACAGATACGCAGTATTTT. This sequence encodes CASSDSASTDTQYF.